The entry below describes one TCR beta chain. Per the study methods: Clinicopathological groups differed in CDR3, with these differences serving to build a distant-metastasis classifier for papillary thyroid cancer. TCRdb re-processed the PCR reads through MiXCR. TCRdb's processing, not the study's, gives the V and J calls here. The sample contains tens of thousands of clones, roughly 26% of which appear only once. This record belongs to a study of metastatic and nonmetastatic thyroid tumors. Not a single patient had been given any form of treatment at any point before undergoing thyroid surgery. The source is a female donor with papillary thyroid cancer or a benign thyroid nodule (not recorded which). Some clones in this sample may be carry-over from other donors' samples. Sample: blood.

CDR3 protein: CASSATGAHNSPLHF. The CDR3 DNA is TGTGCCAGCAGTGCCACGGGGGCACACAATTCACCCCTCCACTTT. The gene calls are TRBV12-3 or TRBV12-4 and TRBJ1-6, with D perhaps matching TRBD1 (6 bases). Trimming cost V 5 bases and J 7 bases, with 15 bases left between them. The CDR3 contains 15 residues.